This T cell receptor beta chain was sequenced during a study of shared clonotypes between healthy human individuals. Study-level results: Naive subsets, compared against memory subsets, generally had larger estimated richness values. Sampling involved blood alone; tissue repertoires likely differ. Shared clonotypes across all four donors exceeded non-shared ones in generation probability.

As regards this clone: Antigen: not known.

Data came from immunoSEQ multiplex PCR; TCRdb stores just in-frame clones and leaves some out. This sample has around 980,000 clones, with around three quarters found just once. There are 15 residues in the CDR3. V was trimmed by 2 bases and J by 5 bases, leaving 15 bases between them. CDR1 MDHEN and CDR2 SYDVKM come from the germline V gene. The sequencing sample was made of memory CD4+ T cells from PBMCs. Subset: CD45RA-negative fraction. The chain links TRBV28 to TRBJ1-2, with D possibly being TRBD1 (6 bases). The sequence was collected from a man in his late teens or twenties in good health. Some clones in this sample may be carry-over from other donors' samples. The CDR3 DNA reads as TGTGCCAGCAGTTTACCCCACGGACAGTTTTATGGCTACACCTTC. It translates to CASSLPHGQFYGYTF.